A single sample is the source of the 32 T cell receptor beta chains below, sequenced in a study of control samples from healthy donors and cancer patients. Generated by immunoSEQ multiplex PCR, the TCRdb table keeps only in-frame clones and is missing some. The sample has under 65,000 clones; about nine tenths are singletons. The specimen sequenced was PBMCs. These receptors were obtained from a woman between 50 and 59 years old with colorectal cancer.

The chain has TRBV4-1 and TRBJ1-1; 7 bases line up with TRBD1. V gave up 0 bases and J gave up 11 bases; unmatched junction bases: 6. Looked up from germline, CDR1 is MGHRA and CDR2 is YSYEKL. CDR3 length equals 13 residues. The CDR3 region has the DNA TGCGCCAGCAGCCAAGAGACAGGGAGGAATGCTTTCTTT. This encodes CASSQETGRNAFF.

The chain joins TRBV27 to TRBJ1-5; TRBD1 is a possible D gene (6 bases). Between the trimmed V and J ends, which lost 2 bases and 7 bases, there was a span of 12 bases. This CDR3 spans 14 amino acids. From germline, CDR1 is MNHEY and CDR2 SMNVEV (reference sequence). CDR3 nucleotide sequence: TGTGCCAGCAGTTTAAGGGGGTTGGTCCAGCCCCAGCATTTT. Protein sequence: CASSLRGLVQPQHF.

The V and J genes are TRBV27 and TRBJ2-3; possibly TRBD1 or TRBD2 for D (5 bases each). The V gene's germline CDR1 is MNHEY and CDR2 SMNVEV (reference sequence). This CDR3 spans 15 amino acids. V was shortened by 8 bases and J by 5 bases, with 20 bases between the two germline ends. The CDR3 sequence is CASAEGTADGDTQYF. CDR3 DNA sequence: TGTGCCAGCGCTGAGGGGACGGCGGATGGAGATACGCAGTATTTT.

This chain joins TRBV5-1 and TRBJ1-1, with D tentatively TRBD1 (5 bases). This CDR3 is 14 amino acids long. V lost 4 bases and J 1 base, leaving 11 bases between the germline ends. Germline values: CDR1 SGHRS, CDR2 YFSETQ. The CDR3: CASSMGLTNTEAFF. CDR3 coding DNA: TGCGCCAGCAGCATGGGACTCACGAACACTGAAGCTTTCTTT.

This chain uses TRBV6-5 with TRBJ1-5; D is ambiguous. CDR1 is MNHEY and CDR2 is SVGAGI in the germline V gene. Trimming removed 6 bases from V and 9 bases from J, with 15 bases in between. This CDR3 spans 13 amino acids. The CDR3 spells CASSSLTGMPQHF. The CDR3, as DNA: TGTGCCAGCAGCTCCCTGACCGGAATGCCCCAGCATTTT.

The rearrangement uses TRBV27 and TRBJ1-5; the D gene is possibly TRBD1 (6 bases). Germline CDR1 and CDR2: MNHEY and SMNVEV (reference sequence). The CDR3 is 15 residues long. The V end lost 5 bases, the J end lost 1 base, and 12 bases lay between the germline ends. CDR3 sequence reads: CASSLQGPSNQPQHF. The CDR3, as DNA: TGTGCCAGCAGTCTACAGGGTCCAAGCAATCAGCCCCAGCATTTT.

The chain is built from TRBV9 and TRBJ1-3; weak D call: TRBD1 (5 bases). V was shortened by 3 bases and J by 1 base, with 20 bases between the two germline ends. Per the germline V gene, CDR1 is SGDLS and CDR2 is YYNGEE. This CDR3 is 18 amino acids long. The CDR3 bases are TGTGCCAGCAGCGCCGGGCCTGCAGGGCTTATTTCTGGAAACACCATATATTTT. This gives the protein CASSAGPAGLISGNTIYF.

The chain has TRBV5-4 and TRBJ1-4; a weak D match, TRBD1 (6 bases). The CDR3 is made up of 15 amino acids. Germline V gives CDR1 SGHNT, CDR2 YYREEE (reference sequence). Trimming pared 4 bases from V and 4 bases from J, leaving 14 bases between. Here the CDR3 reads CASSQQGAGNEKLFF. CDR3 bases: TGTGCCAGCAGCCAACAGGGTGCAGGTAATGAAAAACTGTTTTTT.

This chain connects TRBV5-8 to TRBJ1-1; the D is unclear. Trimming shortened V by 1 base and J by 5 bases, and 9 bases separated the two germline ends. The CDR3 contains 13 residues. Germline assignment: CDR1 SGHTS and CDR2 YDEGEE. The DNA of the CDR3 is TGTGCCAGCAGCTTGCGGCCGGGGACTGAAGCTTTCTTT. Translating it yields CASSLRPGTEAFF.

The chain uses TRBV3-1 (or the pseudogene TRBV3-2) and TRBJ1-6, with a possible D match to TRBD1 (6 bases). The CDR3 loop spans 15 amino acids. CDR1 is LGHDT, CDR2 YNNKEL, per germline (reference sequence). V was shortened by 6 bases and J by 6 bases, with 15 bases between the two germline ends. For the CDR3, the DNA is TGTGCCAGCAGGTACCTCCGACAGGTTAATTCACCCCTCCACTTT. This codes for CASRYLRQVNSPLHF.

The chain recombines TRBV7-9 with TRBJ2-2; D possibly corresponds to TRBD2 (6 bases). The V end lost 3 bases, the J end lost 4 bases, and 12 bases lay between the germline ends. The CDR3 has 15 residues. Germline-derived CDR1 and CDR2 are SEHNR and FQNEAQ (reference sequence). CDR3 nucleotides: TGTGCCAGCAGCTTTATGGGACTTCGCACCGGGGAGCTGTTTTTT. Translation: CASSFMGLRTGELFF. Together with reference TRBV7-9 and TRBJ2-2, the CDR3 gives the full variable domain: DTGVSQNPRHKITKRGQNVTFRCDPISEHNRLYWYRQTLGQGPEFLTYFQNEAQLEKSRLLSDRFSAERPKGSFSTLEIQRTEQGDSAMYLCASSFMGLRTGELFFGEGSRLTVL.

The V and J genes are TRBV6-1 and TRBJ1-6; TRBD1 aligns across 10 bases. Looked up from germline, CDR1 is MNHNS and CDR2 is SASEGT. The CDR3 contains 17 residues. The V segment lost 2 bases and the J segment 7 bases; nucleotides outside the gene matches: 8. CDR3 DNA: TGTGCCAGCAGTGAAAGGGACAGGGGCCCACGAAATTCACCCCTCCACTTT. Its translation: CASSERDRGPRNSPLHF.

The chain joins TRBV7-2 to TRBJ1-2, with no clear D. The V and J ends lost 1 base and 2 bases respectively, with 8 bases between them. Per the germline V gene, CDR1 is SGHTA and CDR2 is FQGNSA. CDR3 size: 14 residues. In DNA form, the CDR3 reads TGTGCCAGCAGCTTAGTTACCCGGAACTATGGCTACACCTTC. This gives the protein CASSLVTRNYGYTF.

The table lists this clone with a count of one. CDR3 amino acids: CASSLAGAQETQYF. The CDR3 DNA is TGTGCCAGCAGTTTAGCGGGAGCCCAAGAGACCCAGTACTTC. The V gene is TRBV28, the J gene TRBJ2-5; the match to TRBD2 covers 7 bases. This CDR3 is 14 amino acids long. CDR1 and CDR2 (germline): MDHEN, SYDVKM. With 2 bases clipped from V and 1 base from J, the junction kept 1 base outside the gene matches.

This chain connects TRBV19 to TRBJ2-1; TRBD1 aligns across 9 bases. The V segment lost 6 bases and the J segment 6 bases; nucleotides outside the gene matches: 3. The CDR3 has 13 amino acids. Per germline, CDR1 LNHDA and CDR2 SQIVND (reference sequence). DNA for the CDR3: TGTGCCAGTAGGGACAGGGGTATCAATGAGCAGTTCTTC. Encoded protein: CASRDRGINEQFF.

The gene calls are TRBV6-5 and TRBJ1-2; 8 nucleotides match TRBD1. The junction had 7 bases not matched to a gene; V was cut back by 2 bases and J by 2 bases. Germline values: CDR1 MNHEY, CDR2 SVGAGI. The CDR3 loop spans 16 amino acids. CDR3 in amino acids: CASSYLGQGRNYGYTF. CDR3 in DNA: TGTGCCAGCAGTTACCTCGGACAGGGTAGGAACTATGGCTACACCTTC.

The chain carries TRBV10-3 and TRBJ1-1; D not resolved. CDR3 length equals 11 residues. V was clipped by 0 bases and J by 10 bases, with 6 bases between them. Germline V gene data show CDR1 as ENHRY and CDR2 as SYGVKD. For the CDR3, the DNA is TGTGCCATCAGTGAGTCGCTGCGAGCTTTCTTT. Protein product: CAISESLRAFF.

For the CDR3, the DNA is TGTGCCTGGACAGGGGTAGGGAATGAGCAGTTCTTC. It translates to CAWTGVGNEQFF. The genes are TRBV30 and TRBJ2-1; D is possibly TRBD1 (6 bases). The CDR3 has 12 amino acids. Germline V gene data show CDR1 as GTSNPN and CDR2 as SVGIG (reference sequence). Trimming stripped 4 bases from V and 7 bases from J, with 11 bases between.

The V call is TRBV2, the J call TRBJ2-3; D uncertain. Looked up from germline, CDR1 is SNHLY and CDR2 is FYNNEI. The CDR3 sequence is 15 residues long. V was cut by 2 bases and J by 0 bases, with 9 bases left in between. The DNA for the CDR3 is TGTGCCAGCAGTGAACGTCGAGTTAGCACAGATACGCAGTATTTT. This translates into CASSERRVSTDTQYF.

This chain uses TRBV5-5 with TRBJ2-3, with unresolved D. Trimming shortened V by 0 bases and J by 2 bases, and 7 bases separated the two germline ends. The CDR3 totals 14 residues. Germline CDR1 reads SGHKS; CDR2 reads YYEKEE (reference sequence). DNA for the CDR3: TGTGCCAGCAGCTTGGCGCAGTTCACAGATACGCAGTATTTT. Translation gives CASSLAQFTDTQYF.

This clone is a singleton in its sample. The chain recombines TRBV14 with TRBJ1-2; no firm D call. The CDR3 has 17 residues. Trimming shortened V by 1 base and J by 1 base, and 16 bases separated the two germline ends. The germline CDR1 and CDR2 sequences are SGHDN and FVKESK. The CDR3 DNA reads as TGTGCCAGCAGCCAAGGACCCCGGTGGGTTTTTAACTATGGCTACACCTTC. It codes for CASSQGPRWVFNYGYTF.

The rearrangement links TRBV3-1 (or the pseudogene TRBV3-2) to TRBJ2-3; TRBD1 might be the D (5 bases). The germline V gene encodes CDR1 LGHDT and CDR2 YNNKEL (reference sequence). The CDR3 totals 14 residues. V was trimmed by 3 bases and J by 6 bases, leaving 13 bases between them. This chain's CDR3 is CASSQGQGGDTQYF. CDR3 coding DNA: TGTGCCAGCAGCCAGGGCCAGGGTGGCGATACGCAGTATTTT.

The rearrangement uses TRBV11-3 and TRBJ2-7; D might be TRBD1 or TRBD2, each matching 6 bases. Trimming pared 5 bases from V and 7 bases from J, leaving 15 bases between. CDR1 and CDR2 (germline): SGHNT, YENEEA. This CDR3 is built from 13 residues. The DNA of the CDR3 is TGTGCCAGCAGCCCTGGAGGGGGTTGGGAGCAGTACTTC. The encoded protein is CASSPGGGWEQYF.

The V call is TRBV2, the J call TRBJ1-6; perhaps TRBD1 as D (5 bases). V dropped 6 bases and J dropped 3 bases, with 12 bases sitting between them. Germline V gives CDR1 SNHLY, CDR2 FYNNEI. The CDR3 consists of 15 residues. The CDR3 loop reads CASRVMTDYNSPLHF. In nucleotides, the CDR3 is TGTGCCAGCAGGGTAATGACAGACTATAATTCACCCCTCCACTTT.

This sequence joins TRBV2 and TRBJ2-7; either TRBD1 or TRBD2 may fit D (5 bases each). There are 15 residues in the CDR3. The germline CDR1 and CDR2 sequences are SNHLY and FYNNEI. V was clipped by 5 bases and J by 2 bases, with 16 bases between them. CDR3 loop: CASSSPRDPTYEQYF. The CDR3 DNA is TGTGCCAGCAGTTCCCCTCGGGACCCAACCTACGAGCAGTACTTC. The entire variable domain, with the rest obtained from reference TRBV2 and TRBJ2-7, is as follows: EPEVTQTPSHQVTQMGQEVILRCVPISNHLYFYWYRQILGQKVEFLVSFYNNEISEKSEIFDDQFSVERPDGSNFTLKIRSTKLEDSAMYFCASSSPRDPTYEQYFGPGTRLTVT.

V is TRBV11-2 and J is TRBJ2-5, with D unresolved. V gave up 7 bases and J gave up 5 bases, with 14 bases separating them. CDR1 is SGHAT and CDR2 is FQNNGV in the germline V gene. The CDR3 runs 13 residues. The CDR3, as DNA: TGTGCCAGCACCTCCCCGGGTCAGGAGACCCAGTACTTC. Residues: CASTSPGQETQYF. The whole variable domain, remainder taken from reference TRBV11-2 and TRBJ2-5, is EAGVAQSPRYKIIEKRQSVAFWCNPISGHATLYWYQQILGQGPKLLIQFQNNGVVDDSQLPKDRFSAERLKGVDSTLKIQPAKLEDSAVYLCASTSPGQETQYFGPGTRLLVL.

The chain couples TRBV6-5 to TRBJ1-1; TRBD1 agrees at 7 bases. Germline lookup yields CDR1 MNHEY and CDR2 SVGAGI. The V gene end was trimmed by 7 bases and the J gene end by 3 bases; junction bases not matched to a gene: 11. The CDR3 has 15 residues. CDR3 amino acids: CASIPDGGQYTEAFF. The CDR3 DNA reads as TGTGCCAGCATACCCGACGGGGGACAGTACACTGAAGCTTTCTTT.

The chain joins TRBV29-1 to TRBJ2-5; 9 bases are a match to TRBD1. Germline V gene sequence: CDR1 SQVTM, CDR2 ANQGSEA. This CDR3 has 13 amino acids. With V trimmed by 6 bases and J by 5 bases, 7 bases remained unmatched. DNA of the CDR3: TGCAGCGTAGCGGACAGGGGTTGGGAGACCCAGTACTTC. Protein sequence: CSVADRGWETQYF. The variable domain in full, completed from reference TRBV29-1 and TRBJ2-5, reads SAVISQKPSRDICQRGTSLTIQCQVDSQVTMMFWYRQQPGQSLTLIATANQGSEATYESGFVIDKFPISRPNLTFSTLTVSNMSPEDSSIYLCSVADRGWETQYFGPGTRLLVL.

The chain uses TRBV6-5 and TRBJ1-2, with D unresolved. V was clipped by 0 bases and J by 0 bases, with 8 bases between them. The CDR3 consists of 15 residues. CDR1 and CDR2 (germline): MNHEY, SVGAGI. The CDR3 region is CASSYSRSSNYGYTF. As DNA, the CDR3 is TGTGCCAGCAGTTACTCGCGGTCGTCTAACTATGGCTACACCTTC.

The V call is TRBV6-5, the J call TRBJ1-2; maybe TRBD1 (6 bases). The CDR3 extends over 13 amino acids. The germline V gene encodes CDR1 MNHEY and CDR2 SVGAGI. V lost 6 bases, J lost 2 bases, and 10 bases lay in between. The CDR3: CASSRTENYGYTF. In DNA, the CDR3 is TGTGCCAGCAGCCGGACAGAGAACTATGGCTACACCTTC.

V and J are TRBV19 and TRBJ1-5; 9 bases are a match to TRBD1. V dropped 5 bases and J dropped 1; count of bases not matched to a gene: 9. The V gene's germline CDR1 is LNHDA and CDR2 SQIVND (reference sequence). This CDR3 contains 17 residues. The CDR3 region is CASSFSGTGSSNQPQHF. The CDR3 coding sequence is TGTGCCAGTAGTTTCTCCGGGACAGGGTCCAGCAATCAGCCCCAGCATTTT.

The chain carries TRBV5-5 and TRBJ2-3; 14 nucleotides align to TRBD2. Germline V gene data show CDR1 as SGHKS and CDR2 as YYEKEE (reference sequence). The CDR3 totals 16 residues. The junction had 5 bases not matched to a gene; V was cut back by 4 bases and J by 4 bases. The CDR3 loop is CASSTGLAGDSDTQYF. CDR3 DNA sequence: TGTGCCAGCAGCACGGGACTAGCGGGAGACTCAGATACGCAGTATTTT.